Below are 25 T cell receptor beta chains sequenced from a single sample in a study of T cell repertoires in cytomegalovirus infection. Their antigens remain unidentified. One entry per CDR3 protein results from TCRdb running MiXCR on the reads. The sample has approximately 100,000 distinct CDR3 sequences; under 50% are singletons. Sequenced here: CD8+ T cells from cultured PBMCs, sampled from culture after CMV antigen stimulation. These receptors were obtained from a human donor in good health (CMV status not recorded). Some clones in this sample may be carry-over from other donors' samples.

This clonotype was picked up a small number of times. The genes are TRBV7-8 and TRBJ1-3, with TRBD1 identical over 9 bases. The CDR3 sequence is 16 residues long. V shed 0 bases, J shed 3 bases, and the junction held 3 bases outside the gene matches. CDR1 SGHVS and CDR2 FQNEAQ come from the germline V gene. This CDR3 reads CASSLAGTGFGNTIYF. In nucleotides, the CDR3 is TGTGCCAGCAGCTTAGCTGGGACAGGGTTTGGAAACACCATATATTTT.

J is TRBJ1-2 and V is TRBV19; D gene ambiguous. V lost 7 bases, J lost 3 bases, and 18 bases lay in between. The CDR3 extends over 15 amino acids. CDR1 is LNHDA and CDR2 is SQIVND in the germline V gene (reference sequence). The DNA of the CDR3 is TGTGCCAGTACCGCCAATCGGGCGGCGGACTATGGCTACACCTTC. Its translation is CASTANRAADYGYTF. The variable domain in full, with the rest retrieved from reference TRBV19 and TRBJ1-2, is DGGITQSPKYLFRKEGQNVTLSCEQNLNHDAMYWYRQDPGQGLRLIYYSQIVNDFQKGDIAEGYSVSREKKESFPLTVTSAQKNPTAFYLCASTANRAADYGYTFGSGTRLTVV.

The V gene is TRBV28, the J gene TRBJ1-6, with D possibly being TRBD1 (5 bases). Germline V gene sequence: CDR1 MDHEN, CDR2 SYDVKM. The CDR3 is 15 amino acids. V lost 1 base and J lost 7, with 11 bases in between. CDR3 DNA sequence: TGTGCCAGCAGTTTATATCGGGGGGAAAATTCACCCCTCCACTTT. As protein: CASSLYRGENSPLHF. The full variable domain, completed using reference TRBV28 and TRBJ1-6, is DVKVTQSSRYLVKRTGEKVFLECVQDMDHENMFWYRQDPGLGLRLIYFSYDVKMKEKGDIPEGYSVSREKKERFSLILESASTNQTSMYLCASSLYRGENSPLHFGNGTRLTVT.

The rearrangement links TRBV6-1 to TRBJ1-5; maybe TRBD1 (6 bases). From germline, CDR1 is MNHNS and CDR2 SASEGT. Between the trimmed V and J ends, which lost 3 bases and 4 bases, there was a span of 7 bases. CDR3 length: 13 residues. The CDR3 coding sequence is TGTGCCAGCAGTGAGACAGGAAATCAGCCCCAGCATTTT. Its protein product is CASSETGNQPQHF.

This rearrangement joins TRBV19 to TRBJ1-2; D may be TRBD1 (5 bases). The CDR3 is 14 amino acids. CDR1 and CDR2 from the germline V gene are LNHDA and SQIVND (reference sequence). V lost 6 bases and J 2 bases, leaving 13 bases between the germline ends. The CDR3 sequence is CASRDIDTNYGYTF. In DNA, the CDR3 is TGTGCCAGTAGGGACATAGACACCAACTATGGCTACACCTTC.

The chain links TRBV7-2 to TRBJ2-1, with D perhaps matching TRBD2 (5 bases). In germline, CDR1 is SGHTA, CDR2 FQGNSA. The length of the CDR3 is 15 residues. With 5 bases removed from V and 12 bases from J, the gap between germline ends came to 23 bases. This CDR3 reads CASSLGVLAESGQFF. In DNA form, the CDR3 reads TGTGCCAGCAGCCTTGGGGTGTTGGCGGAAAGCGGGCAGTTCTTC.

The chain couples TRBV7-3 to TRBJ2-7, with TRBD2 identical over 8 bases. Germline V lookup: CDR1 SGHTA, CDR2 FQGTGA. Trimming cost V 7 bases and J 1 base; bases outside gene matches: 9. CDR3 length equals 15 residues. In DNA form, the CDR3 reads TGTGCCAGCACCCCAGGGGTAGCGGGGTCCTACGAGCAGTACTTC. As protein: CASTPGVAGSYEQYF.

The gene calls are TRBV6-5 and TRBJ2-3, with TRBD2 matching 12 bases. The CDR3 extends over 16 amino acids. The V gene's germline CDR1 is MNHEY and CDR2 SVGAGI. The trim removed 0 bases at V and 8 bases at J, leaving 6 bases unmatched. The CDR3: CASSYSSSGGAGTQYF. CDR3 nucleotide sequence: TGTGCCAGCAGTTACTCATCTAGCGGGGGGGCCGGTACGCAGTATTTT.

This clonotype has a handful of counts. This chain uses TRBV11-2 with TRBJ2-7, with TRBD1 matching 9 bases. Germline V gene data show CDR1 as SGHAT and CDR2 as FQNNGV. The CDR3 covers 16 residues. With V trimmed by 0 bases and J by 2 bases, 5 bases remained unmatched. CDR3 sequence: CASSLEGGTGTYEQYF. The CDR3 nucleotides are TGTGCCAGCAGCTTAGAAGGGGGGACAGGGACCTACGAGCAGTACTTC.

The CDR3 DNA is TGTGCCAGCAGCATGCGAGCGGAGCTTCCCTATGGCTACACCTTC. Amino acid sequence: CASSMRAELPYGYTF. The rearrangement uses TRBV5-5 and TRBJ1-2; D is uncertain. The CDR3 has 15 amino acids. The germline V and J ends were trimmed by 4 bases and 4 bases, with 17 bases remaining between them. Germline-derived CDR1 and CDR2 are SGHKS and YYEKEE (reference sequence).

Remarks on this clonotype: This may be a read error, as it is one base from a much larger clone. V usage is TRBV7-8 and J usage is TRBJ2-1, with 9 nucleotides matching TRBD1. The CDR3 length is 15 residues. Germline V lookup: CDR1 SGHVS, CDR2 FQNEAQ. J gave up 6 bases and V 1 base, and 4 bases lay outside the gene matches. The CDR3 sequence is CASSLGTGAANEQFF. CDR3 nucleotide sequence: TGTGCCAGCAGCTTAGGGACAGGGGCCGCCAATGAGCAGTTCTTC.

Only a few counts were recorded for this clonotype. The chain joins TRBV27 to TRBJ2-7; D uncertain. With 0 bases removed from V and 3 bases from J, the gap between germline ends came to 12 bases. The CDR3 has 15 residues. From germline, CDR1 is MNHEY and CDR2 SMNVEV (reference sequence). CDR3 DNA: TGTGCCAGCAGTTTATCCCAAGACCCTTTCTACGAGCAGTACTTC. This gives the protein CASSLSQDPFYEQYF.

This clonotype appeared a few times. The chain uses TRBV7-9 and TRBJ1-2, with D unresolved. V gave up 5 bases and J gave up 2 bases, with 9 bases separating them. Germline-derived CDR1 and CDR2 are SEHNR and FQNEAQ (reference sequence). The CDR3 runs to 13 residues. The CDR3 DNA sequence: TGTGCCAGCAGCCCCGCGGAGAACTATGGCTACACCTTC. It codes for CASSPAENYGYTF.

In this sample, this clonotype turned up a few times. The chain carries TRBV7-2 and TRBJ2-7; D possibly corresponds to TRBD2 (6 bases). Trimming stripped 4 bases from V and 7 bases from J, with 20 bases between. The CDR3 consists of 15 residues. Per the germline V gene, CDR1 is SGHTA and CDR2 is FQGNSA. The CDR3 loop is CASSSTRALAEEQYF. The DNA of the CDR3 is TGTGCCAGCAGCTCGACTAGAGCCCTGGCGGAGGAGCAGTACTTC. The full variable domain, its missing parts supplied by reference TRBV7-2 and TRBJ2-7, is GAGVSQSPSNKVTEKGKDVELRCDPISGHTALYWYRQSLGQGLEFLIYFQGNSAPDKSGLPSDRFSAERTGGSVSTLTIQRTQQEDSAVYLCASSSTRALAEEQYFGPGTRLTVT.

This clonotype was detected many times. The chain combines TRBV6-5 with TRBJ2-1; 9 positions match TRBD1. The CDR3 contains 15 residues. Germline CDR1 MNHEY, CDR2 SVGAGI. V lost 6 bases and J lost 3; bases outside the gene matches: 6. The CDR3 loop reads CASRKPGQGYNEQFF. CDR3 DNA sequence: TGTGCCAGCAGAAAACCGGGACAGGGCTACAATGAGCAGTTCTTC.

This clonotype appeared a few times. V is TRBV27 and J is TRBJ1-2; the D is unclear. V lost 4 bases, J lost 8 bases, and 14 bases lay in between. From germline, CDR1 is MNHEY and CDR2 SMNVEV (reference sequence). The CDR3 length is 13 residues. The CDR3: CASSSFREKGYTF. The CDR3 region has the DNA TGTGCCAGCAGTTCCTTTAGGGAAAAAGGCTACACCTTC.

The rearrangement uses TRBV12-3 or TRBV12-4 and TRBJ1-5, with 10 nucleotides matching TRBD1. V shed 5 bases, J shed 4 bases, and the junction held 5 bases outside the gene matches. The CDR3 sequence is 15 residues long. The CDR3 loop is CASSLSDRGNQPQHF. The CDR3, as DNA: TGTGCCAGCAGTCTATCGGACAGGGGGAATCAGCCCCAGCATTTT.

The chain links TRBV12-3 or TRBV12-4 to TRBJ1-2; no clear D. The CDR3 totals 13 residues. V lost 2 bases and J 5 bases, leaving 9 bases between the germline ends. The CDR3 reads CASSLRVFYGYTF. CDR3 nucleotides: TGTGCCAGCAGTTTAAGAGTATTTTATGGCTACACCTTC.

The V and J genes are TRBV7-9 and TRBJ1-1; a possible D gene is TRBD1 (5 bases). Germline assignment: CDR1 SEHNR and CDR2 FQNEAQ (reference sequence). The V gene lost 8 bases and the J gene lost 0 bases, with 19 bases spanning the gap. This CDR3 region has 16 residues. CDR3 nucleotides: TGTGCCAGCTTCCCGGGGGAGGGCGGAGTGAACACTGAAGCTTTCTTT. Translated, it gives CASFPGEGGVNTEAFF.

This clonotype has a single count. V gene TRBV9 combines with J gene TRBJ1-1; D is unclear. Germline-derived CDR1 and CDR2 are SGDLS and YYNGEE. The CDR3 is made up of 13 amino acids. Between the trimmed V and J ends, which lost 1 base and 4 bases, there was a span of 8 bases. The CDR3 reads CASSVYGGTEAFF. The DNA for the CDR3 is TGTGCCAGCAGCGTATACGGCGGCACTGAAGCTTTCTTT.

V usage is TRBV27 and J usage is TRBJ2-7, with D tentatively TRBD2 (5 bases). Trimming shortened V by 1 base and J by 5 bases, and 12 bases separated the two germline ends. The CDR3 has 14 residues. Germline V gene data show CDR1 as MNHEY and CDR2 as SMNVEV (reference sequence). Written as DNA, the CDR3 is TGTGCCAGCAGTTTATTGGGAGATAGTGACGAGCAGTACTTC. This codes for CASSLLGDSDEQYF.

This clonotype occurred a few times. The J gene is TRBJ2-3, the V gene TRBV7-2; 7 bases match TRBD2. Germline V gene data show CDR1 as SGHTA and CDR2 as FQGNSA. CDR3 length: 14 amino acids. Trimming at V came to 2 bases and at J to 2 bases, leaving 1 base not matched to a gene. The CDR3 loop reads CASSLRDYTDTQYF. The CDR3 DNA follows: TGTGCCAGCAGCTTACGGGACTACACAGATACGCAGTATTTT. Complete variable domain (other parts from reference TRBV7-2 and TRBJ2-3): GAGVSQSPSNKVTEKGKDVELRCDPISGHTALYWYRQSLGQGLEFLIYFQGNSAPDKSGLPSDRFSAERTGGSVSTLTIQRTQQEDSAVYLCASSLRDYTDTQYFGPGTRLTVL.

J is TRBJ2-1 and V is TRBV5-1; D is unclear. Trimming removed 2 bases from V and 9 bases from J, with 21 bases in between. Germline-derived CDR1 and CDR2 are SGHRS and YFSETQ. The CDR3 consists of 16 residues. CDR3 region: CASSFLQVSPAAEQFF. CDR3 coding DNA: TGCGCCAGCAGCTTCCTTCAGGTTAGTCCAGCCGCTGAGCAGTTCTTC. The whole variable domain, remainder taken from reference TRBV5-1 and TRBJ2-1, is KAGVTQTPRYLIKTRGQQVTLSCSPISGHRSVSWYQQTPGQGLQFLFEYFSETQRNKGNFPGRFSGRQFSNSRSEMNVSTLELGDSALYLCASSFLQVSPAAEQFFGPGTRLTVL.

This clonotype was picked up many times. This sequence joins TRBV27 and TRBJ2-7; TRBD1 matches 10 bases. Germline-derived CDR1 and CDR2 are MNHEY and SMNVEV (reference sequence). CDR3 size: 14 residues. V shed 6 bases and J 0 bases; nucleotides not matched to a gene: 2. This CDR3 reads CASRWTGGSYEQYF. The CDR3 DNA reads TGTGCCAGCAGGTGGACAGGGGGCTCCTACGAGCAGTACTTC.

This rearrangement joins TRBV19 to TRBJ1-6; D might be TRBD1 (5 bases). The germline V gene encodes CDR1 LNHDA and CDR2 SQIVND (reference sequence). This CDR3 has 15 amino acids. V shed 2 bases and J shed 10 bases, with 15 bases lying between them. The CDR3 nucleotides read TGTGCCAGTAGTATATTCGGGGAAGGACAATCACCCCTCCACTTT. It codes for CASSIFGEGQSPLHF.